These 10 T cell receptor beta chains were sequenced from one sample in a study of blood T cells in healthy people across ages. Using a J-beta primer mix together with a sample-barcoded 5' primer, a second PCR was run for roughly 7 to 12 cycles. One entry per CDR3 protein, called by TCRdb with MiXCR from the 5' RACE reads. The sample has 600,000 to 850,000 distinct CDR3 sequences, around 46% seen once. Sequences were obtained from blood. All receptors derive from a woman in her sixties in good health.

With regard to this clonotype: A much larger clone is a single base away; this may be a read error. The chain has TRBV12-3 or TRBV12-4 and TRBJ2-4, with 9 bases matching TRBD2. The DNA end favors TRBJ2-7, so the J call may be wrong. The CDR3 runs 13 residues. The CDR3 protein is CVSSLAGAYEQYF. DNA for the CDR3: TGTGTCAGCAGTTTAGCGGGGGCCTACGAGCAGTACTTC.

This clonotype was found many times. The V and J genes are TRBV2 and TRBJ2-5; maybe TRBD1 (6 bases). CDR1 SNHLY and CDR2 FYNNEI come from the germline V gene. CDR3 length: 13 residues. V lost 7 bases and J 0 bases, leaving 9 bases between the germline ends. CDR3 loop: CASKGDNQETQYF. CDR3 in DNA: TGTGCCAGCAAGGGGGACAACCAAGAGACCCAGTACTTC.

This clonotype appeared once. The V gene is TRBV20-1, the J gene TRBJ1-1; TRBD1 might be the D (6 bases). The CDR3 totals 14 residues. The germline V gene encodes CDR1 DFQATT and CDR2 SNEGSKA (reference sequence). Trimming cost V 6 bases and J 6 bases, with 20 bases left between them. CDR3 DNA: TGCAGTGCGAGGGTGGGGGGCGGTTTCTCTGAAGCTTTCTTT. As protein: CSARVGGGFSEAFF.

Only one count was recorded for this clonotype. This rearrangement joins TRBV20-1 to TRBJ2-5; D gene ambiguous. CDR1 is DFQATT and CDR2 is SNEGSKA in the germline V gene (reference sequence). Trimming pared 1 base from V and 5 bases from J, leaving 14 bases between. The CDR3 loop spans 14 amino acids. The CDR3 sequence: CSARVGQAGETQYF. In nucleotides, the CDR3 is TGCAGTGCTAGAGTCGGGCAGGCCGGGGAGACCCAGTACTTC.

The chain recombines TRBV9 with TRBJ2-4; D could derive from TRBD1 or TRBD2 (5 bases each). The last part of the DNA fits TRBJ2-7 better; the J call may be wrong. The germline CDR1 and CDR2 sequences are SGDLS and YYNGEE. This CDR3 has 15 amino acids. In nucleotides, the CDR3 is TGTGCCAGCAGCCAAGGTGTTACGAGGGGCTACGAGCAGTACTTC. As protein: CASSQGVTRGYEQYF.

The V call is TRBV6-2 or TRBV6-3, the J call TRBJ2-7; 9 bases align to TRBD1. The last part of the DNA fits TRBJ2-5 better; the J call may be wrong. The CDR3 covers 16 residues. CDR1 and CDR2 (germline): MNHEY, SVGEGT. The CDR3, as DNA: TGTGCCAGCAGTTACTCGGCCGGGACAGGGAGAGAGACCCAGTACTTC. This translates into CASSYSAGTGRETQYF.

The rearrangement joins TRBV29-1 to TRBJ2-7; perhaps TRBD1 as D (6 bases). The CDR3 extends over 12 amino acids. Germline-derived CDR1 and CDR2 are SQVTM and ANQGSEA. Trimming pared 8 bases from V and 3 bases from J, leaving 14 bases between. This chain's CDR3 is CSPRGYHYEQYF. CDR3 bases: TGCAGCCCAAGGGGGTACCACTACGAGCAGTACTTC.

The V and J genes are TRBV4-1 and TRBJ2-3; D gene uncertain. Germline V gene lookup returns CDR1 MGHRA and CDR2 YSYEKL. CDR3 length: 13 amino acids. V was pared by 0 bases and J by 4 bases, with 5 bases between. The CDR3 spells CASSQDPPDTQYF. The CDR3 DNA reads TGCGCCAGCAGCCAAGATCCTCCAGATACGCAGTATTTT.

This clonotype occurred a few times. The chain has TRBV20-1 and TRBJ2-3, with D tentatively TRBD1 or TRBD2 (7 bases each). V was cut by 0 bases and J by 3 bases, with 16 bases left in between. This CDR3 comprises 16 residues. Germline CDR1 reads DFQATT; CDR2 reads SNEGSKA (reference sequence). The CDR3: CSARDQGGWATDTQYF. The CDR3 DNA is TGCAGTGCTAGAGATCAGGGGGGGTGGGCGACAGATACGCAGTATTTT.

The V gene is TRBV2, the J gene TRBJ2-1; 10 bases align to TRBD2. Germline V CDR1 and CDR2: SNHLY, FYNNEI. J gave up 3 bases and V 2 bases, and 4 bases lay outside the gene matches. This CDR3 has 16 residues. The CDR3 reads CASSELTSGYYNEQFF. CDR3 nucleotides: TGTGCCAGCAGTGAATTGACTAGCGGGTACTACAATGAGCAGTTCTTC.